The 24 T cell receptor beta chains given below trace back to one sample, sequenced in a study of blood T cell repertoires in COVID-19. Repertoires were generated with immunoSEQ multiplex PCR, while TCRdb's copy carries only in-frame clones and drops some. The repertoire holds about 83,000 clones, with more than 90% as singletons. The sequenced sample consisted of peripheral blood. Receptors were obtained from a woman older than 75 with active or convalescent COVID-19.

This clone is a singleton in its sample. The chain combines TRBV5-1 with TRBJ1-1; 7 nucleotides match TRBD1. Germline V CDR1 and CDR2: SGHRS, YFSETQ. CDR3 size: 16 residues. The V segment lost 0 bases and the J segment 4 bases; nucleotides outside the gene matches: 9. The DNA for the CDR3 is TGCGCCAGCAGCTTGGGCAGGGGGAAAATTGGCACTGAAGCTTTCTTT. It yields the protein CASSLGRGKIGTEAFF.

The chain has TRBV21-1 and TRBJ2-1; the table's D gene call, TRBD2, was not cross checked with the DNA. TRBV21-1 is given as a pseudogene. The CDR3 is 16 residues long. The DNA for the CDR3 is TGTGCCAGCAGCAGGATCCTAGCGGGTCCTTACAATGAGCAGTTCTTC. It encodes CASSRILAGPYNEQFF.

The chain combines TRBV6-2 or TRBV6-3 with TRBJ1-2, with D perhaps matching TRBD1 (5 bases). CDR1 is MNHEY and CDR2 is SVGEGT in the germline V gene. The CDR3 is 14 amino acids. V was shortened by 2 bases and J by 5 bases, with 12 bases between the two germline ends. The CDR3 sequence: CASSYEQGRYGYTF. Written as DNA, the CDR3 is TGTGCCAGCAGTTACGAGCAGGGAAGATATGGCTACACCTTC.

This clone was observed a handful of times. This chain uses TRBV28 with TRBJ1-2; 11 bases line up with TRBD1. With V trimmed by 4 bases and J by 0 bases, 16 bases remained unmatched. This CDR3 region has 20 residues. From germline, CDR1 is MDHEN and CDR2 SYDVKM. Here the CDR3 reads CASSSEVIGTGGLANYGYTF. For the CDR3, the DNA is TGTGCCAGCAGTTCAGAGGTTATTGGGACAGGGGGGTTAGCTAACTATGGCTACACCTTC.

This chain joins TRBV15 and TRBJ2-1, with 8 bases identical to TRBD1. The CDR3 spans 15 residues. V gave up 1 base and J gave up 2 bases; unmatched junction bases: 1. Per the germline V gene, CDR1 is LNHNV and CDR2 is YYDKDF (reference sequence). The chain's CDR3 is CATSRGQGTYNEQFF. The CDR3 DNA follows: TGTGCCACCAGCAGAGGACAGGGGACCTACAATGAGCAGTTCTTC.

This clone was counted many times. The chain is built from TRBV11-2 and TRBJ2-1, with 10 bases aligning to TRBD1. Per germline, CDR1 SGHAT and CDR2 FQNNGV. V trimming: 5 bases; J trimming: 7 bases; junction bases outside the gene matches: 11. The CDR3 sequence is 16 residues long. The CDR3 loop reads CASSPLIGTGANEQFF. The CDR3 coding sequence is TGTGCCAGCAGCCCCCTAATAGGGACAGGGGCGAATGAGCAGTTCTTC.

The J gene is TRBJ2-7, the V gene TRBV6-4; the D gene is possibly TRBD2 (5 bases). The V and J ends lost 6 bases and 7 bases respectively, with 10 bases between them. Germline V lookup: CDR1 MRHNA, CDR2 SNTAGT. The CDR3 is 11 residues long. This chain's CDR3 is CASRTRGEQYF. The CDR3 bases are TGTGCCAGCAGAACCCGGGGTGAGCAGTACTTC.

The gene calls are TRBV19 and TRBJ1-5; TRBD1 agrees at 7 bases. The CDR3 consists of 15 residues. Germline V gene sequence: CDR1 LNHDA, CDR2 SQIVND (reference sequence). The junction had 5 bases not matched to a gene; V was cut back by 4 bases and J by 2 bases. CDR3 nucleotides: TGTGCCAGTAGTACTACCGGGACAGGCAATCAGCCCCAGCATTTT. Translation gives CASSTTGTGNQPQHF. The variable domain in full, completed from reference TRBV19 and TRBJ1-5, reads DGGITQSPKYLFRKEGQNVTLSCEQNLNHDAMYWYRQDPGQGLRLIYYSQIVNDFQKGDIAEGYSVSREKKESFPLTVTSAQKNPTAFYLCASSTTGTGNQPQHFGDGTRLSIL.

V and J are TRBV7-8 and TRBJ1-3, with no clear D. Germline V CDR1 and CDR2: SGHVS, FQNEAQ. The germline V and J ends were trimmed by 1 base and 3 bases, with 10 bases remaining between them. The length of the CDR3 is 15 residues. CDR3 residues: CASSLESAGGNTIYF. CDR3 sequence (DNA): TGTGCCAGCAGCTTAGAGTCGGCAGGTGGAAACACCATATATTTT.

This chain connects TRBV11-2 to TRBJ2-3, with TRBD2 identical over 11 bases. This CDR3 spans 16 amino acids. V dropped 4 bases and J dropped 5; count of bases not matched to a gene: 8. The germline V gene encodes CDR1 SGHAT and CDR2 FQNNGV. The CDR3 nucleotides are TGTGCCAGCAGCTGGATAGCGGGGGGGCAGGGAGATACGCAGTATTTT. Protein: CASSWIAGGQGDTQYF. Together with reference TRBV11-2 and TRBJ2-3, the CDR3 gives the full variable domain: EAGVAQSPRYKIIEKRQSVAFWCNPISGHATLYWYQQILGQGPKLLIQFQNNGVVDDSQLPKDRFSAERLKGVDSTLKIQPAKLEDSAVYLCASSWIAGGQGDTQYFGPGTRLTVL.

This clone was counted once. In nucleotides, the CDR3 is TGTGCCAGCGCACAGGGACAGAACACCGGGGAGCTGTTTTTT. It yields the protein CASAQGQNTGELFF. V usage is TRBV11-1 and J usage is TRBJ2-2, with a tentative D call TRBD1 (6 bases). Germline lookup yields CDR1 SGHAT and CDR2 FQDESV (reference sequence). The CDR3 covers 14 residues. V gave up 8 bases and J gave up 1 base, with 11 bases separating them.

The chain is built from TRBV4-1 and TRBJ2-5, with D unresolved. The germline V gene has CDR1 MGHRA and CDR2 YSYEKL. V gave up 0 bases and J gave up 4 bases, with 9 bases separating them. This CDR3 spans 14 amino acids. CDR3 amino acids: CASSQDDLGETQYF. The CDR3 DNA is TGCGCCAGCAGCCAAGATGACCTAGGAGAGACCCAGTACTTC.

The chain is built from TRBV6-1 and TRBJ2-2, with D perhaps TRBD1 (5 bases). The V end lost 2 bases, the J end lost 5 bases, and 9 bases lay between the germline ends. Germline CDR1 reads MNHNS; CDR2 reads SASEGT. This CDR3 has 14 residues. CDR3 DNA: TGTGCCAGCAGTGAATATCGACAGACCGGGGAGCTGTTTTTT. This sequence encodes CASSEYRQTGELFF.

The J gene is TRBJ1-4, the V gene TRBV28; the match to TRBD1 covers 7 bases. CDR3 length: 15 amino acids. Looked up from germline, CDR1 is MDHEN and CDR2 is SYDVKM. The trim removed 1 base at V and 7 bases at J, leaving 6 bases unmatched. As DNA, the CDR3 is TGTGCCAGCAGTTTATTCGAGGGGGCTCGTGAAAAACTGTTTTTT. It codes for CASSLFEGAREKLFF.

This clone was observed once. J is TRBJ1-2 and V is TRBV6-5; 8 bases fit TRBD1. Trimming removed 7 bases from V and 2 bases from J; junction bases left unmatched: 9. The CDR3 spans 15 residues. CDR1 MNHEY and CDR2 SVGAGI come from the germline V gene. The CDR3 sequence: CASISGDRPNYGYTF. Written as DNA, the CDR3 is TGTGCCAGCATTTCGGGGGACAGGCCCAACTATGGCTACACCTTC.

The sample holds one count of this clone. This chain uses TRBV6-2 or TRBV6-3 with TRBJ1-1; tentative D call: TRBD1 (6 bases). V lost 6 bases, J lost 8 bases, and 19 bases lay in between. Germline-derived CDR1 and CDR2 are MNHEY and SVGEGT. The CDR3 covers 14 residues. CDR3: CASSTGTKGREAFF. The CDR3 DNA is TGTGCCAGCAGCACCGGGACAAAGGGAAGGGAAGCTTTCTTT.

This clone was observed a few times. The chain has TRBV7-2 and TRBJ1-2, with 9 bases fitting TRBD1. V dropped 5 bases and J dropped 8; count of bases not matched to a gene: 9. The CDR3 has 14 amino acids. Germline CDR1 is SGHTA and CDR2 is FQGNSA. The CDR3 DNA sequence: TGTGCCAGCAGCGCGCAACAGGGGGCAGGAGGCTACACCTTC. Translation: CASSAQQGAGGYTF. The full variable domain, rest sourced from reference TRBV7-2 and TRBJ1-2, is GAGVSQSPSNKVTEKGKDVELRCDPISGHTALYWYRQSLGQGLEFLIYFQGNSAPDKSGLPSDRFSAERTGGSVSTLTIQRTQQEDSAVYLCASSAQQGAGGYTFGSGTRLTVV.

The chain links TRBV28 to TRBJ1-2; tentatively, D is TRBD1 (5 bases). The CDR3 contains 14 residues. Germline V lookup: CDR1 MDHEN, CDR2 SYDVKM. Deletions cut 4 bases from V and 2 bases from J, with 11 bases between. The CDR3 is CASSSTGTNYGYTF. The CDR3 DNA reads as TGTGCCAGCAGTTCTACAGGAACCAACTATGGCTACACCTTC.

This clone was seen only once. The CDR3 here is CASSQDYSIETQYF. The CDR3 region has the DNA TGCGCCAGCAGCCAAGATTATAGTATAGAGACCCAGTACTTC. The V gene is TRBV4-3, the J gene TRBJ2-5; D is unclear. Germline CDR1 is LGHNA and CDR2 is YSLEER. V dropped 0 bases and J dropped 4 bases, with 9 bases sitting between them. The CDR3 has 14 residues.

This chain connects TRBV28 to TRBJ2-2; D is possibly TRBD1 (6 bases). The germline CDR1 and CDR2 sequences are MDHEN and SYDVKM. The CDR3 is 16 amino acids. Trimming removed 7 bases from V and 5 bases from J, with 20 bases in between. CDR3 loop: CASIDTGYLGTGELFF. In nucleotides, the CDR3 is TGTGCCAGCATTGACACAGGGTATTTGGGGACCGGGGAGCTGTTTTTT.

This clone was found a few times. The V call is TRBV7-9, the J call TRBJ1-6; D gene ambiguous. Germline V lookup: CDR1 SEHNR, CDR2 FQNEAQ (reference sequence). The CDR3 consists of 14 residues. Trimming shortened V by 8 bases and J by 9 bases, and 17 bases separated the two germline ends. Here the CDR3 DNA reads TGTGCCAGCGAGGTGGGTGGAAGGTCTTCACCCCTCCACTTT. This sequence encodes CASEVGGRSSPLHF.

V usage is TRBV7-2 and J usage is TRBJ2-3; TRBD2 matches 7 bases. This CDR3 has 14 residues. Germline V lookup: CDR1 SGHTA, CDR2 FQGNSA. After removal of 3 bases from V and 2 bases from J, the junction contained 2 bases not matched to a gene. The CDR3 loop is CASSLGLYTDTQYF. The CDR3 nucleotides read TGTGCCAGCAGCTTGGGACTATACACAGATACGCAGTATTTT.

A note on this clone: The junction shows a germline mismatch at one end, possibly a read error. The chain couples TRBV20-1 to TRBJ2-4; D is undetermined. The CDR3 totals 11 residues. The germline gives CDR1 DFQATT, CDR2 SNEGSKA (reference sequence). CDR3 coding DNA: TGCAGTGCCCCCGCCAGAAACATTCAGTACTTC. Amino acids: CSAPARNIQYF.

The chain links TRBV7-2 to TRBJ2-3; 10 positions match TRBD2. The ends lost 0 bases at V and 1 base at J; junction bases unmatched: 4. This CDR3 contains 17 residues. The germline V gene encodes CDR1 SGHTA and CDR2 FQGNSA. The CDR3 spells CASSLARAGGRTDTQYF. The CDR3 nucleotides read TGTGCCAGCAGCTTAGCGCGAGCGGGGGGGCGCACAGATACGCAGTATTTT.